This T cell receptor beta chain was sequenced during a study of cytomegalovirus exposure and HLA in healthy donors. Nominally healthy donors provided the samples, though records likely missed some immune exposures. The PCR used 60 Vbeta and 13 Jbeta primers. Profiled with immunoSEQ multiplex PCR; TCRdb holds only in-frame clones, not every one. The sample lists 150,000 to 200,000 clones; about 71% were seen once. Study-level findings and limits: By a later analysis, the bulk of CMV-associated TCR beta chains appeared HLA-restricted. For presence/absence analyses, sequencing depth was assumed to be roughly uniform across donors. As a later analysis showed, a missense DCLRE1C variant was linked to trimming of TCR beta V- and J-genes.

There are 15 residues in the CDR3. Trimming removed 2 bases from V and 0 bases from J, with 8 bases in between. Germline V gene lookup returns CDR1 SGHTA and CDR2 FQGTGA. In the case of this clone: Its antigen remains unknown.

Sequencing was performed on PBMCs. The receptor comes from a man in his fifties or sixties in good health and CMV-seronegative. J is TRBJ2-1 and V is TRBV7-3, with a possible D match to TRBD2 (6 bases). This CDR3 reads CASSLAGSSYNEQFF. CDR3 DNA: TGTGCCAGCAGCTTAGCGGGGAGCTCCTACAATGAGCAGTTCTTC.